What follows are 26 T cell receptor beta chains derived from one specimen sequenced in a study of Graves' ophthalmopathy and Graves' hyperthyroidism. The TCR beta CDR3 regions underwent amplification from RNA transcripts. First-round RT-PCR employed HTBI primers, with a second-round multiplex PCR after it. TCRdb analysed the multiplex PCR reads with MiXCR anew, one entry per CDR3 protein. Of over 650,000 distinct CDR3 sequences listed, over 40% are singletons. Material for sequencing was peripheral blood. The source is an adult man with Graves' ophthalmopathy.

The chain combines TRBV7-9 with TRBJ2-7, with 9 positions matching TRBD1. Germline V gene lookup returns CDR1 SEHNR and CDR2 FQNEAQ (reference sequence). V lost 4 bases and J lost 7; bases outside the gene matches: 14. The CDR3 sequence is 16 residues long. CDR3 loop: CASSSRGGQGTREQYF. For the CDR3, the DNA is TGTGCCAGCAGCTCCCGAGGGGGACAGGGTACGAGAGAGCAGTACTTC.

This chain joins TRBV7-8 and TRBJ2-2; TRBD2 matches 9 bases. Germline CDR1 and CDR2: SGHVS and FQNEAQ. Trimming cost V 1 base and J 6 bases; bases outside gene matches: 6. The CDR3 consists of 16 residues. The CDR3 here is CASSLVGLAGSGELFF. The CDR3 nucleotides are TGTGCCAGCAGCTTAGTAGGGCTAGCGGGATCCGGGGAGCTGTTTTTT. Complete variable domain (other parts from reference TRBV7-8 and TRBJ2-2): GAGVSQSPRYKVAKRGQDVALRCDPISGHVSLFWYQQALGQGPEFLTYFQNEAQLDKSGLPSDRFFAERPEGSVSTLKIQRTQQEDSAVYLCASSLVGLAGSGELFFGEGSRLTVL.

Comments on this clonotype: The final CDR3 position lacks the conserved phenylalanine or tryptophan, pointing to a likely read error. The V call is TRBV5-1, the J call TRBJ1-1; D is unclear. Germline values: CDR1 SGHRS, CDR2 YFSETQ. Trimming removed 4 bases from V and 2 bases from J, with 9 bases in between. The CDR3 is 13 amino acids. The CDR3, as DNA: TGCGCCAGCAGCCCCCAGGAAAACACTGAAGCTTTCTCT. Translation: CASSPQENTEAFS.

This clonotype was observed at least ten times. The chain employs TRBV29-1 and TRBJ1-3, with D perhaps TRBD1 (6 bases). The CDR3 is 14 residues long. The germline gives CDR1 SQVTM, CDR2 ANQGSEA. Trimming pared 7 bases from V and 2 bases from J, leaving 15 bases between. The CDR3 DNA follows: TGCAGCGCAAAGACAGGCTGGGCTGGAAACACCATATATTTT. Its translation is CSAKTGWAGNTIYF. Full variable domain (remainder filled in from reference TRBV29-1 and TRBJ1-3): SAVISQKPSRDICQRGTSLTIQCQVDSQVTMMFWYRQQPGQSLTLIATANQGSEATYESGFVIDKFPISRPNLTFSTLTVSNMSPEDSSIYLCSAKTGWAGNTIYFGEGSWLTVV.

For this clonotype: This clone may be a read error of a much larger clone one base away. The chain links TRBV7-7 to TRBJ2-5, with a possible D match to TRBD1 (6 bases). This CDR3 spans 16 amino acids. Germline V lookup: CDR1 SSHAT, CDR2 FNYEAQ (reference sequence). The V gene lost 1 base and the J gene lost 5 bases, with 17 bases spanning the gap. CDR3 protein: CASSLGAGATRETQYF. DNA of the CDR3: TGTGCCAGCAGCTTAGGGGCAGGGGCGACGAGGGAGACCCAGTACTTC.

This clonotype occurred once. A read error may be the cause here, since a much bigger clone is one base away. This chain joins TRBV5-1 and TRBJ2-7; 8 bases agree with TRBD1. Germline V gene sequence: CDR1 SGHRS, CDR2 YFSETQ. There are 15 residues in the CDR3. The DNA of the CDR3 is TGCGCCAGCAGCTTGGCCGGACAGGGCCCCTACGGGCAGTACTTC. Translation gives CASSLAGQGPYGQYF.

In this sample, this clonotype turned up many times. The J gene is TRBJ1-5, the V gene TRBV10-3; unclear D gene. There are 13 residues in the CDR3. The germline CDR1 and CDR2 sequences are ENHRY and SYGVKD. The V gene lost 2 bases and the J gene lost 3 bases, with 5 bases spanning the gap. The CDR3 nucleotides are TGTGCCATCAGTGAGGGCACCAATCAGCCCCAGCATTTT. Protein product: CAISEGTNQPQHF.

This clonotype was picked up many times. The rearrangement links TRBV7-8 to TRBJ1-5, with D perhaps TRBD1 (6 bases). Germline V lookup: CDR1 SGHVS, CDR2 FQNEAQ. Trimming shortened V by 2 bases and J by 4 bases, and 12 bases separated the two germline ends. This CDR3 is built from 15 residues. CDR3 nucleotide sequence: TGTGCCAGCAGCTTAAACACAGGGCCAAATCAGCCCCAGCATTTT. Amino acids: CASSLNTGPNQPQHF.

This clonotype was found many times. The rearrangement links TRBV10-3 to TRBJ2-5; 11 bases are a match to TRBD2. The CDR3 spans 16 residues. CDR1 and CDR2 (germline): ENHRY, SYGVKD. V was clipped by 6 bases and J by 1 base; unmatched bases: 7. The CDR3 is CAIRASGTSGQETQYF. The CDR3 DNA reads TGTGCCATCAGAGCCTCCGGGACTAGCGGCCAAGAGACCCAGTACTTC.

The chain is built from TRBV25-1 and TRBJ2-5; perhaps TRBD2 as D (5 bases). Trimming took 5 bases from V and 2 from J, leaving 15 bases between them. Germline assignment: CDR1 MGHDK and CDR2 SYGVNS. The CDR3 sequence is 15 residues long. CDR3 coding DNA: TGTGCCAGCAGTTTATACCGGGGAAAACAAGAGACCCAGTACTTC. This gives the protein CASSLYRGKQETQYF.

This clonotype has a count of ten or more. CDR3 bases: TGTGCCAGCAGCTTGGTAGGGTTAGGGGAAAAACTGTTTTTT. This sequence encodes CASSLVGLGEKLFF. The chain combines TRBV5-8 with TRBJ1-4; D not certain. The germline V gene has CDR1 SGHTS and CDR2 YDEGEE. V was clipped by 0 bases and J by 8 bases, with 11 bases between them. The CDR3 is made up of 14 amino acids.

This clonotype was counted at least ten times. This sequence joins TRBV10-3 and TRBJ1-5; 7 bases line up with TRBD1. CDR1 and CDR2 from the germline V gene are ENHRY and SYGVKD. There are 15 residues in the CDR3. The V and J ends lost 2 bases and 2 bases, in that order; junction bases with no gene match: 3. CDR3 coding DNA: TGTGCCATCAGTGAGGGACAGGTAGGCAATCAGCCCCAGCATTTT. Translation gives CAISEGQVGNQPQHF.

Notes on this clonotype: Given a much more abundant clone one base away, this may be a read error. Since no conserved phenylalanine or tryptophan closes the CDR3, a read error is the likely cause. CDR3 sequence reads: CSAELDSPGYTL. The CDR3 DNA reads as TGCAGTGCGGAGCTGGACAGCCCTGGCTACACCCTC. The V and J genes are TRBV20-1 and TRBJ1-2, with TRBD1 as a possible D gene (6 bases). Trimming took off 6 bases at V and 7 bases at J, with 15 bases between the two ends. Germline assignment: CDR1 DFQATT and CDR2 SNEGSKA (reference sequence). This CDR3 is 12 amino acids long.

The V call is TRBV25-1, the J call TRBJ1-6, with 7 nucleotides matching TRBD1. V shed 4 bases, J shed 7 bases, and the junction held 4 bases outside the gene matches. There are 14 residues in the CDR3. From germline, CDR1 is MGHDK and CDR2 SYGVNS. The CDR3: CASSGGQTNSPLHF. The CDR3 coding sequence is TGTGCCAGCAGTGGGGGACAGACCAATTCACCCCTCCACTTT.

The chain is built from TRBV4-3 and TRBJ2-2; D uncertain. This CDR3 is 15 amino acids long. The V gene lost 4 bases and the J gene lost 5 bases, with 14 bases spanning the gap. CDR1 is LGHNA and CDR2 is YSLEER in the germline V gene. CDR3 loop: CASSPTRLGTGELFF. Written as DNA, the CDR3 is TGCGCCAGCAGCCCAACCCGGTTGGGGACCGGGGAGCTGTTTTTT.

The sample holds many counts of this clonotype. V is TRBV19 and J is TRBJ1-4, with unresolved D. CDR1 is LNHDA and CDR2 is SQIVND in the germline V gene (reference sequence). CDR3 length: 13 residues. The V end was cut by 4 bases, the J end by 5 bases, with 8 bases between. The DNA for the CDR3 is TGTGCCAGTAGTAGTCAACACAATGAAAAACTGTTTTTT. This encodes CASSSQHNEKLFF.

This clonotype was counted ten times or more. The chain uses TRBV6-5 and TRBJ1-3; no reliable D call. This CDR3 has 14 amino acids. V shed 2 bases and J shed 1 base, with 6 bases lying between them. The germline gives CDR1 MNHEY, CDR2 SVGAGI. Written as DNA, the CDR3 is TGTGCCAGCAGTTACGGGCGGTCTGGAAACACCATATATTTT. This sequence encodes CASSYGRSGNTIYF.

This clonotype was detected ten times or more. The V call is TRBV5-6, the J call TRBJ1-2, with no clear D. CDR3 length: 14 residues. In germline, CDR1 is SGHDT, CDR2 YYEEEE. V lost 5 bases and J 4 bases, leaving 15 bases between the germline ends. DNA for the CDR3: TGTGCCAGCAGGATATCAAGGGTTCCCTATGGCTACACCTTC. As protein: CASRISRVPYGYTF.

A remark on this clonotype: Given a much more abundant clone one base away, this may be a read error. The rearrangement uses TRBV19 and TRBJ2-3; no clear D. Trimming removed 9 bases from V and 2 bases from J, with 9 bases in between. Germline CDR1 LNHDA, CDR2 SQIVND (reference sequence). The CDR3 loop spans 12 amino acids. CDR3 residues: CASSRTTDTQYF. The DNA of the CDR3 is TGTGCCAGCAGCCGGACCACAGATACGCAGTATTTT.

This sequence joins TRBV2 and TRBJ2-5, with 7 positions matching TRBD1. V was pared by 6 bases and J by 7 bases, with 14 bases of the junction left unmatched. The CDR3 loop spans 15 amino acids. Germline loops: CDR1 SNHLY, CDR2 FYNNEI. The CDR3 loop is CASSRQGGSQATQYF. In DNA, the CDR3 is TGTGCCAGCAGCAGACAGGGTGGTTCCCAGGCGACCCAGTACTTC.

This clonotype was found once. This chain uses TRBV12-5 with TRBJ2-5; D might be TRBD1 (6 bases). Looked up from germline, CDR1 is LGHNT and CDR2 is FRNRAP. Trimming pared 6 bases from V and 2 bases from J, leaving 16 bases between. CDR3 size: 15 residues. This CDR3 is CASGAGTPTQETQYF. The CDR3 DNA reads as TGTGCTAGTGGGGCCGGGACACCCACTCAAGAGACCCAGTACTTC. Full variable domain (missing parts from reference TRBV12-5 and TRBJ2-5): DARVTQTPRHKVTEMGQEVTMRCQPILGHNTVFWYRQTMMQGLELLAYFRNRAPLDDSGMPKDRFSAEMPDATLATLKIQPSEPRDSAVYFCASGAGTPTQETQYFGPGTRLLVL.

The table lists this clonotype with many counts. The chain has TRBV6-5 and TRBJ1-5; D is unresolved. Per germline, CDR1 MNHEY and CDR2 SVGAGI. The CDR3 sequence is 13 residues long. Trimming cost V 2 bases and J 5 bases, with 7 bases left between them. As DNA, the CDR3 is TGTGCCAGCAGTTACACCGAAGATCAGCCCCAGCATTTT. Amino acids: CASSYTEDQPQHF.

The J gene is TRBJ1-2, the V gene TRBV30; D not certain. V was shortened by 4 bases and J by 4 bases, with 7 bases between the two germline ends. The CDR3 runs 11 residues. Germline-derived CDR1 and CDR2 are GTSNPN and SVGIG (reference sequence). CDR3 residues: CAWKLLYGYTF. CDR3 coding DNA: TGTGCCTGGAAGCTCCTCTATGGCTACACCTTC.

Regarding this clonotype: Given a much more abundant clone one base away, this may be a read error. V gene TRBV25-1 combines with J gene TRBJ1-2, with TRBD1 identical over 9 bases. The length of the CDR3 is 15 residues. In germline, CDR1 is MGHDK, CDR2 SYGVNS. CDR3 amino acids: CASSETGGPNYGYAF. Written as DNA, the CDR3 is TGTGCCAGCAGCGAGACAGGGGGTCCTAACTATGGCTACGCCTTC.

With respect to this clonotype: It may be a read error: a sequence one base away is much more abundant. The gene calls are TRBV20-1 and TRBJ1-2; 11 nucleotides line up with TRBD1. CDR3 length: 14 residues. Germline CDR1 and CDR2: DFQATT and SNEGSKA (reference sequence). With V trimmed by 8 bases and J by 3 bases, 8 bases remained unmatched. Here the CDR3 reads CSTVRDRGYYGYTF. The CDR3 DNA sequence: TGCAGTACTGTCCGGGACAGGGGGTACTATGGCTACACCTTC.

With regard to this clonotype: This sequence may be a read error, since a much larger clone differs from it by one base. V gene TRBV6-4 combines with J gene TRBJ2-2, with D maybe TRBD2 (6 bases). The ends were cut back, 6 bases at V and 4 bases at J, with 18 bases in the middle. The germline V gene has CDR1 MRHNA and CDR2 SNTAGT. The CDR3 is made up of 16 amino acids. The CDR3 DNA sequence: TGTGCCAGCAGAGAGTCGCTAGCGATCGTCACCGGGGAGCTGTTTTTT. This gives the protein CASRESLAIVTGELFF.